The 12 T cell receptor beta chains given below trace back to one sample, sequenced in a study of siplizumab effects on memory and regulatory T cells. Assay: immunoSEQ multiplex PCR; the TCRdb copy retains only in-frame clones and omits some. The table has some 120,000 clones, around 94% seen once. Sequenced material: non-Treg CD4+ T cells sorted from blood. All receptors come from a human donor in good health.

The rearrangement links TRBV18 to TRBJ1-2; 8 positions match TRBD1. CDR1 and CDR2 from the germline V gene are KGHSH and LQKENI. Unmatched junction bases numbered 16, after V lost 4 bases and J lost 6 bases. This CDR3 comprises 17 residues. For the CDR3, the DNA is TGTGCCAGCTCACGCCAACACTACTCCCAGGGGGCTGATGGCTACACCTTC. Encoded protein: CASSRQHYSQGADGYTF.

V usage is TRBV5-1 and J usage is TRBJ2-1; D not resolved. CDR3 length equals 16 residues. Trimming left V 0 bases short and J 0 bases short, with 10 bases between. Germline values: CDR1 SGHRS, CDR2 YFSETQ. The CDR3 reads CASSLVAKSSYNEQFF. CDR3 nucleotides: TGCGCCAGCAGCTTGGTTGCGAAGAGCTCCTACAATGAGCAGTTCTTC.

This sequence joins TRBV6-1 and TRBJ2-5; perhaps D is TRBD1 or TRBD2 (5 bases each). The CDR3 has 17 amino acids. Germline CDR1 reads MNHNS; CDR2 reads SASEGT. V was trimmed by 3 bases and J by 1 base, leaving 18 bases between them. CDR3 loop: CASSEGRKTSSQETQYF. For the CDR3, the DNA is TGTGCCAGCAGTGAGGGACGCAAGACTTCGAGCCAAGAGACCCAGTACTTC.

The CDR3 loop is CASKGGRKLGYTF. The CDR3 DNA reads TGTGCCAGCAAAGGGGGGCGCAAGCTCGGCTACACCTTC. The rearrangement joins TRBV25-1 to TRBJ1-2, with a possible D match to TRBD1 (6 bases). The germline V gene encodes CDR1 MGHDK and CDR2 SYGVNS. The V end was cut by 7 bases, the J end by 8 bases, with 17 bases between. The CDR3 has 13 amino acids.

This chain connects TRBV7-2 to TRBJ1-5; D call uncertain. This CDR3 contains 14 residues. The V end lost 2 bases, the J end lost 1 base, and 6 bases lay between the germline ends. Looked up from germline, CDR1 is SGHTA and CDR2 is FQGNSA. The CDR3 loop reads CASSLSRSNQPQHF. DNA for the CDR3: TGTGCCAGCAGCTTATCACGGAGCAATCAGCCCCAGCATTTT.

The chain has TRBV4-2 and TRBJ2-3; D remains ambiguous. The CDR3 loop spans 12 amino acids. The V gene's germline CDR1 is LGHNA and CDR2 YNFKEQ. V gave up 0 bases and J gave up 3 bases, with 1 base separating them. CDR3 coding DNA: TGTGCCAGCAGCCAAGATACAGATACGCAGTATTTT. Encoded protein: CASSQDTDTQYF.

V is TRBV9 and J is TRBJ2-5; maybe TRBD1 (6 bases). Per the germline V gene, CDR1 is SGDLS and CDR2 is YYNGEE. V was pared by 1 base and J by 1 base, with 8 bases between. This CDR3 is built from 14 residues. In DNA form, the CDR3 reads TGTGCCAGCAGCGTAACGACAGGCCAAGAGACCCAGTACTTC. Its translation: CASSVTTGQETQYF.

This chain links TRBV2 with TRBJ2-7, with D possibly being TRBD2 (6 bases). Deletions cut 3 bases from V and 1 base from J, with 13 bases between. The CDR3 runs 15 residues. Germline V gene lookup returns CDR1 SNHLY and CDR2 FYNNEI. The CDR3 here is CASSDSGLRSYEQYF. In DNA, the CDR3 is TGTGCCAGCAGTGATTCGGGACTGAGGTCCTACGAGCAGTACTTC.

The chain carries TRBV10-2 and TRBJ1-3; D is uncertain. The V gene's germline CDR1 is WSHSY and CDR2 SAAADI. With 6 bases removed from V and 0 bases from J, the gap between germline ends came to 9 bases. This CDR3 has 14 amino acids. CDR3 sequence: CASSPDFSGNTIYF. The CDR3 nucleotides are TGCGCCAGCAGCCCGGATTTCTCTGGAAACACCATATATTTT.

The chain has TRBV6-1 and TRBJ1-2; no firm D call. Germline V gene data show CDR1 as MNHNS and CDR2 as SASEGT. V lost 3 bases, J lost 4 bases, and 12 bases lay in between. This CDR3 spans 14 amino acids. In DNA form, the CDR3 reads TGTGCCAGCAGTGATTTCGCAGATCTCTATGGCTACACCTTC. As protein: CASSDFADLYGYTF.

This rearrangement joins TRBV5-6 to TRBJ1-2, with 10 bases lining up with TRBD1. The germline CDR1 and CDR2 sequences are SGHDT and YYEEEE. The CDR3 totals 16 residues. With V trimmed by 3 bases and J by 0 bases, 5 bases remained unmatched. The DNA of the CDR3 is TGTGCCAGCAGCTCGACAGGGGGCCTAACTAACTATGGCTACACCTTC. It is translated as CASSSTGGLTNYGYTF.

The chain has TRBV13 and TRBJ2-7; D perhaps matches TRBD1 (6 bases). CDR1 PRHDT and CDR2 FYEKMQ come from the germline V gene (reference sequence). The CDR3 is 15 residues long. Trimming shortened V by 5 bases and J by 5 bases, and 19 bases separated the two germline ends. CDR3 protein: CASSPWVGAVDEQYF. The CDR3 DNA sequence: TGTGCCAGCAGCCCTTGGGTGGGGGCCGTCGACGAGCAGTACTTC. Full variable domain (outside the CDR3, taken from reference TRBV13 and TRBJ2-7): AAGVIQSPRHLIKEKRETATLKCYPIPRHDTVYWYQQGPGQDPQFLISFYEKMQSDKGSIPDRFSAQQFSDYHSELNMSSLELGDSALYFCASSPWVGAVDEQYFGPGTRLTVT.